The clone carrying this TCR beta chain was counted once. What it recognizes is unknown. This sample is drawn from a study of shared clonotypes between healthy human individuals. Measured with immunoSEQ multiplex PCR; TCRdb has only the in-frame clones, and not every one. In the table there are approximately 2.5 million clones, 93% of which are singletons. This CDR3 has 15 residues. The germline V gene has CDR1 MNHNY and CDR2 SVGAGI (reference sequence). V was pared by 0 bases and J by 2 bases, with 7 bases between. Study findings and constraints: The study generally estimated greater richness for naive than memory subsets.

The clonotype originates from a man aged 18 to 29 in good health. Some clones in this sample may be carry-over from other donors' samples. The material sequenced was naive CD4+ T cells from PBMCs. Stated subset: CD45RA+ positively selected. This chain joins TRBV6-6 and TRBJ1-4, with D maybe TRBD1 (5 bases). CDR3 DNA: TGTGCCAGCAGTTACTCCGGGGGGACTAATGAAAAACTGTTTTTT. Translating it yields CASSYSGGTNEKLFF.